The clone carrying this T cell receptor beta chain was observed a few times. Its antigen is not identified. This sample stems from a study of spatial heterogeneity in lung cancer. Across the study: Each time, sequencing found more beta-chain sequences than alpha-chain sequences.

Per the germline V gene, CDR1 is SGHTA and CDR2 is FQGNSA. V was clipped by 5 bases and J by 5 bases, with 16 bases between them. CDR3 length: 15 residues. Regarding time point: sample taken at primary tumor resection. Patients with untreated early-stage non-small cell lung cancer, numbering more than 55, were the donors. Whole RNA from tumor, nontumor lung or frozen PBMC was sequenced unsorted. All TCR cDNA molecules were individually tagged with a unique molecular identifier. From the 5' RACE reads, TCRdb called clonotypes with MiXCR, one entry per CDR3 protein. The table has nearly 25,000 distinct CDR3 sequences, about 9.3% seen once. General study points: For expanded intratumoral alpha and beta TCRs, counts tracked tumor mutation counts.

This TCR was recovered from a male donor with early-stage non-small cell lung cancer. The chain recombines TRBV7-2 with TRBJ1-5, with unresolved D. This specimen consisted of lung tumor tissue, obtained at surgery. This CDR3 is CASSQWAGAHQPQHF. The CDR3 DNA is TGTGCCAGCAGCCAATGGGCCGGAGCCCATCAGCCCCAGCATTTT.